Listed below are T cell receptor beta chains from one sample, sequenced in a study of T cell responses to AZD1222 COVID-19 vaccine. Method: immunoSEQ multiplex PCR; TCRdb's copy keeps in-frame clones and lacks some. Here the sample spans about 89,000 clones, about nine tenths being singletons. The specimen comprised peripheral blood, sampled 28 days after the second AZD1222 dose. These receptors came from an adult who received the AZD1222 COVID-19 vaccine. Both conserved end residues are part of each CDR3. D genes are given only for firm matches. Expanded clones get a size class; other rows say once, few or many, or leave the size out.

V	D	J	size	CDR3	DNA
TRBV5-8	-	TRBJ1-5	-	CASSFGSGVEGPQHF	TGTGCCAGCAGCTTTGGGTCAGGGGTGGAAGGCCCCCAGCATTTT
TRBV2	-	TRBJ1-3	-	CASRGWGGNTIYF	TGTGCCAGCAGGGGCTGGGGAGGAAACACCATATATTTT
TRBV5-8	-	TRBJ2-1	-	CASSTWTELNNEQFF	TGTGCCAGCAGCACGTGGACAGAGTTAAACAATGAGCAGTTCTTC
TRBV7-2	-	TRBJ2-3	-	CASTYSRGWTDTQYF	TGTGCCAGCACCTATTCCAGGGGATGGACAGATACGCAGTATTTT
TRBV28	TRBD1	TRBJ1-2	-	CASSIDRGLIYGYTF	TGTGCCAGCAGCATAGACAGGGGGCTGATCTATGGCTACACCTTC
TRBV5-6	TRBD1	TRBJ1-5	-	CASSRQGRQPQHF	TGTGCCAGCAGCAGACAGGGGCGTCAGCCCCAGCATTTT
TRBV7-8	-	TRBJ1-4	-	CARILNIGGEKLFF	TGTGCCAGAATCCTCAATATCGGTGGTGAAAAACTGTTTTTT
TRBV19	-	TRBJ1-4	-	CASSIEGRGKLFF	TGTGCCAGTAGTATAGAAGGCAGGGGAAAACTGTTTTTT
TRBV6-5	TRBD2	TRBJ2-1	-	CASSPFAGGYNEQFF	TGTGCCAGCAGTCCTTTCGCGGGGGGTTACAATGAGCAGTTCTTC
TRBV6-5	TRBD1	TRBJ2-7	-	CASNDRASSYEQYF	TGTGCCAGCAACGACAGGGCCAGCTCCTACGAGCAGTACTTC
TRBV5-1	-	TRBJ2-3	-	CASSLEGKDTQYF	TGCGCCAGCAGCTTGGAAGGGAAAGATACGCAGTATTTT
TRBV30	-	TRBJ1-1	-	CAWSVRLGQSNTEAFF	TGTGCCTGGAGTGTAAGGTTAGGGCAATCGAACACTGAAGCTTTCTTT
TRBV25-1	-	TRBJ1-1	-	CASSPFVVNTEAFF	TGTGCCAGCAGCCCATTTGTAGTAAACACTGAAGCTTTCTTT
TRBV30	-	TRBJ1-6	-	CAWSPRGHINSPLHF	TGTGCCTGGAGTCCCCGGGGACACATTAATTCACCCCTCCACTTT
TRBV29-1	-	TRBJ1-1	-	CSVHSLLSPSEAFF	TGCAGCGTCCACTCCCTTTTATCCCCCTCCGAAGCTTTCTTT
TRBV11-3	-	TRBJ1-6	-	CASSSAEGFAPLHF	TGTGCCAGCAGCTCGGCGGAGGGGTTTGCACCCCTCCACTTT
TRBV7-2	TRBD2	TRBJ2-5	-	CASSLAASGGQETQYF	TGTGCCAGCAGCTTAGCAGCTAGCGGGGGACAAGAGACCCAGTACTTC
TRBV10-3	-	TRBJ1-1	-	CAISRDLNTEAFF	TGTGCCATCAGCAGGGACCTCAACACTGAAGCTTTCTTT
TRBV7-6	TRBD2	TRBJ2-1	-	CASSLPASGYNEQFF	TGTGCCAGCAGCCTGCCAGCTAGCGGGTACAATGAGCAGTTCTTC
TRBV9	-	TRBJ2-7	few	CASSSTSSPTYEQYF	TGTGCCAGCAGCAGTACTAGCTCCCCCACCTACGAGCAGTACTTC
TRBV19	-	TRBJ1-2	once	CASRQTANYGYTF	TGTGCAAGTAGACAGACAGCTAACTATGGCTACACCTTC
TRBV4-1	-	TRBJ2-2	-	CASSQDTPGGELFF	TGCGCCAGCAGCCAGGACACCCCCGGGGGGGAGCTGTTTTTT
TRBV6-2/TRBV6-3	-	TRBJ2-5	-	CASSFPDREGWETQYF	TGTGCCAGCAGTTTTCCAGACAGGGAGGGATGGGAGACCCAGTACTTC
TRBV6-1	-	TRBJ1-6	-	CASSESGRGSPLHF	TGTGCCAGCAGTGAGAGTGGTCGGGGTTCACCCCTCCACTTT
TRBV7-8	-	TRBJ1-2	-	CASSLDGFYGYTF	TGTGCCAGCAGCTTAGATGGGTTCTATGGCTACACCTTC
TRBV19	-	TRBJ1-1	-	CASSARQVYRATEAFF	TGTGCCAGTAGTGCCCGACAGGTGTATAGGGCGACTGAAGCTTTCTTT
TRBV7-3	-	TRBJ1-1	-	CASSSSQGAVFF	TGTGCCAGCAGCTCCTCACAGGGAGCGGTTTTCTTT
TRBV7-8	-	TRBJ1-6	-	CASSFGQINSPLHF	TGTGCCAGCAGCTTCGGACAGATTAATTCACCCCTCCACTTT
TRBV4-1	-	TRBJ2-3	-	CASSRVGGQGTDTQYF	TGCGCCAGCAGCCGCGTAGGGGGACAAGGCACAGATACGCAGTATTTT
TRBV7-6	-	TRBJ1-6	-	CASSLEIGGRSPLHF	TGTGCCAGCAGCTTAGAGATAGGGGGACGGTCACCCCTCCACTTT